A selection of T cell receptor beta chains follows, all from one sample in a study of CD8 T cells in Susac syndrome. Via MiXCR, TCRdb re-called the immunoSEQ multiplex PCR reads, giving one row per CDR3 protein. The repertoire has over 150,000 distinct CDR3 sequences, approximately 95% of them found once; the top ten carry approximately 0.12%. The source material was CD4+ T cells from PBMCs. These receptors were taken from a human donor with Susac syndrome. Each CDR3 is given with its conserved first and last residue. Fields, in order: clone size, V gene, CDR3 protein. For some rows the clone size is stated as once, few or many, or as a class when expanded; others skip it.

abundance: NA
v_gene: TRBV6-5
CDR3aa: CASSWLARDTDTQYF

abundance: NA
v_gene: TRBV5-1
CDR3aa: CASSLAPRSRRQPQHF

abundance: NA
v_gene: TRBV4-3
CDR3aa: CASSQAREGYEQYF

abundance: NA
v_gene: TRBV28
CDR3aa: CASSPSGGGKNIQYF

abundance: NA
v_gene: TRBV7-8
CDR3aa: CASRRTEGEQYF

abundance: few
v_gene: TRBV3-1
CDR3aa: CASSPSGDNQPQHF

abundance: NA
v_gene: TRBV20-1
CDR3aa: CSASLATDTQYF

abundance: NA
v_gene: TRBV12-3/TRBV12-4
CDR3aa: CASRSQGRYGYTF

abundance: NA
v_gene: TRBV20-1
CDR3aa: CSARGTSETDTQYF

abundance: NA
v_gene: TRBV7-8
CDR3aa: CASSSRAGLSTDTQYF

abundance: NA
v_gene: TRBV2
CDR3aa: CASSVEFGSYNEQFF

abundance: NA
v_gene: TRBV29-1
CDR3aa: CSGLDRGFPYEQYF

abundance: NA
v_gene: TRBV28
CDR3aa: CASSMVADEQFF

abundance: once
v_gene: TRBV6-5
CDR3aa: CASSYQENQPQHF

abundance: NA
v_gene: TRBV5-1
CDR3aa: CASSLRASGVYNEQFF

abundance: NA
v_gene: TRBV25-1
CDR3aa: CASSEWGDRAAGYTF

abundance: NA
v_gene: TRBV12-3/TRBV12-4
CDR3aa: CASKSTRGAYEQYF